The TCR beta chain described here comes from a study of T cells in localized non-small cell lung cancer. Study outcomes and limitations: In adjacent lung appeared a median about 57 of the top 100 tumor clones. Tumor showed lower T cell clonality than uninvolved adjacent lung, where it was highest.

Some clones are missing from TCRdb's copy, which holds only in-frame ones; the method was immunoSEQ multiplex PCR. Of about 40,000 clones listed, approximately 86% are singletons. To note about this clone: Its antigen is still unknown.

Sample: peripheral blood, taken before any cancer treatment. This clonotype was obtained from a man aged 18 to 55 with stage I lung adenocarcinoma.

CDR3 region: CASSMGKETQYF. The DNA for the CDR3 is TGTGCCAGTAGTATGGGGAAAGAGACCCAGTACTTC. V usage is TRBV19 and J usage is TRBJ2-5, with no clear D. Germline V gives CDR1 LNHDA, CDR2 SQIVND (reference sequence). Trimming removed 3 bases from V and 3 bases from J, with 5 bases in between. The CDR3 runs to 12 residues.